This T cell receptor beta chain was sequenced in a study of T cell repertoires in cytomegalovirus infection. At the level of the study: CMV infection plus the matching HLA type was flagged by public TCR beta signatures. Study-wide results and limits: CMV-specific TCR beta clonotypes restricted by HLA-C dominated the ex vivo response.

Between the trimmed V and J ends, which lost 5 bases and 5 bases, there was a span of 10 bases. This CDR3 is 13 amino acids long. The germline gives CDR1 MDHEN, CDR2 SYDVKM. This clonotype counts as large. The antigen is not known. MiXCR, applied by TCRdb to the reads, yields one record per CDR3 protein. The sample records 27,000 or so distinct CDR3 sequences, approximately 18% being singletons. The chain carries TRBV28 and TRBJ2-1, with D unresolved. Sequencing was performed on CD8+ T cells from cultured PBMCs, taken from culture after CMV antigen stimulation. The TCR was taken from a human donor in good health (CMV status not recorded). Some clones in this sample may be carry-over from other donors' samples. Here the CDR3 DNA reads TGTGCCAGCAGTCCTCTAGAAAACAATGAGCAGTTCTTC. Translation: CASSPLENNEQFF.